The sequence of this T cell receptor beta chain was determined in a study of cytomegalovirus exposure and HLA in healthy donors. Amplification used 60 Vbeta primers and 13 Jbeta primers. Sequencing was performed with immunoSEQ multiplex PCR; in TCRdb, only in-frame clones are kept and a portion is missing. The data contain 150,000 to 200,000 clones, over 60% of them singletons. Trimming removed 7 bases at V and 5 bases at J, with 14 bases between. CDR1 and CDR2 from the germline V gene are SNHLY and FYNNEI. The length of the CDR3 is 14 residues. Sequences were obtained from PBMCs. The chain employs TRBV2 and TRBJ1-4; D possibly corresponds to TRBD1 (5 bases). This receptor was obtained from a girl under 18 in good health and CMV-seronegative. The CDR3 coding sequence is TGTGCCAGCATTCCGCGGGGGATAAATGAAAAACTGTTTTTT. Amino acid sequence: CASIPRGINEKLFF.